The next 32 T cell receptor beta chains were all read from a single sample in a study of T cells in Graves' hyperthyroidism and ophthalmopathy. Template material for amplifying TCR beta CDR3 regions consisted of RNA transcripts. TCR CDR3 underwent first-round RT-PCR with the HTBI primer set. TCRdb processed the multiplex PCR reads anew with MiXCR; each CDR3 protein has one entry. The sample gives some 620,000 distinct CDR3 sequences, 16% of which show up once; 3.8% is in the top ten. The sequencing input was blood. These receptors were collected from a woman aged 25 to 39 with Graves' hyperthyroidism.

This clonotype was observed many times. V is TRBV5-1 and J is TRBJ2-3; 8 positions match TRBD1. From germline, CDR1 is SGHRS and CDR2 YFSETQ. The ends lost 3 bases at V and 3 bases at J; junction bases unmatched: 12. This CDR3 comprises 17 residues. Here the CDR3 reads CASSSLPGQGRTDTQYF. CDR3 DNA: TGCGCCAGCAGCTCCCTTCCTGGACAGGGACGAACAGATACGCAGTATTTT.

This clonotype was found a few times. The CDR3 region has the DNA TGCAGTGCTAGAGCGACCAGGGGTCTCTACGAGCAGTACTTC. It encodes CSARATRGLYEQYF. The V gene is TRBV20-1, the J gene TRBJ2-7, with a weak D call TRBD1 (6 bases). This CDR3 comprises 14 residues. The V end was cut by 1 base, the J end by 3 bases, with 13 bases between. CDR1 is DFQATT, CDR2 SNEGSKA, per germline (reference sequence).

This clonotype was recorded many times. V is TRBV30 and J is TRBJ2-3; D unclear. The V and J ends lost 0 bases and 6 bases respectively, with 4 bases between them. CDR1 is GTSNPN and CDR2 is SVGIG in the germline V gene (reference sequence). The CDR3 runs 11 residues. For the CDR3, the DNA is TGTGCCTGGAGTGTAAGCGATACGCAGTATTTT. It encodes CAWSVSDTQYF.

The sample holds many counts of this clonotype. J is TRBJ1-4 and V is TRBV18, with D uncertain. CDR1 and CDR2 (germline): KGHSH, LQKENI. This CDR3 comprises 11 residues. V was trimmed by 8 bases and J by 8 bases, leaving 9 bases between them. Here the CDR3 DNA reads TGTGCCAGCAGTACTGGGGAAAAACTGTTTTTT. Translated: CASSTGEKLFF.

The chain uses TRBV29-1 and TRBJ2-7; the match to TRBD2 covers 8 bases. J was trimmed by 4 bases and V by 4 bases; bases with no gene match: 6. This CDR3 is built from 13 residues. From germline, CDR1 is SQVTM and CDR2 ANQGSEA. The chain's CDR3 is CSVVAGLQYEQYF. The CDR3 nucleotides read TGCAGCGTTGTAGCGGGGCTTCAATACGAGCAGTACTTC.

This clonotype was counted ten times or more. The chain employs TRBV7-2 and TRBJ2-3, with D perhaps TRBD2 (5 bases). The CDR3 sequence is 15 residues long. Trimming took 1 base from V and 0 from J, leaving 8 bases between them. Germline CDR1 is SGHTA and CDR2 is FQGNSA. In nucleotides, the CDR3 is TGTGCCAGCAGCTTAGGAGGGAGAAGCACAGATACGCAGTATTTT. It specifies CASSLGGRSTDTQYF.

Many counts were recorded for this clonotype. The J gene is TRBJ2-7, the V gene TRBV12-3 or TRBV12-4; D gene uncertain. Trimming took 3 bases from V and 0 from J, leaving 9 bases between them. The CDR3 length is 14 residues. The CDR3 loop reads CASSFGDFSYEQYF. In nucleotides, the CDR3 is TGTGCCAGCAGTTTCGGAGACTTCTCCTACGAGCAGTACTTC.

The chain carries TRBV28 and TRBJ2-5; no reliable D call. The CDR3 runs to 12 residues. The germline CDR1 and CDR2 sequences are MDHEN and SYDVKM. V lost 3 bases, J lost 7 bases, and 9 bases lay in between. The CDR3 is CASSFPGVTQYF. CDR3 sequence (DNA): TGTGCCAGCAGTTTCCCCGGAGTGACCCAGTACTTC.

This clonotype was counted at least ten times. The V call is TRBV20-1, the J call TRBJ2-5; D gene ambiguous. This CDR3 comprises 15 residues. Trimming removed 2 bases from V and 2 bases from J, with 15 bases in between. Per germline, CDR1 DFQATT and CDR2 SNEGSKA (reference sequence). The CDR3 DNA reads TGCAGTGCTAGACGTTCGGGTCGTCCGCAAGAGACCCAGTACTTC. Amino acids: CSARRSGRPQETQYF.

The chain recombines TRBV5-4 with TRBJ1-1; D not resolved. CDR3 length equals 15 residues. The V end lost 0 bases, the J end lost 3 bases, and 12 bases lay between the germline ends. Looked up from germline, CDR1 is SGHNT and CDR2 is YYREEE (reference sequence). In DNA, the CDR3 is TGTGCCAGCAGCTTGGCCGGGCTGCTAGACACTGAAGCTTTCTTT. Encoded protein: CASSLAGLLDTEAFF.

This clonotype occurred many times. The chain combines TRBV11-2 with TRBJ2-3, with D perhaps assigned TRBD1 or TRBD2 (5 bases each). Trimming cost V 1 base and J 1 base, with 12 bases left between them. The CDR3 has 16 residues. Germline V gene lookup returns CDR1 SGHAT and CDR2 FQNNGV. The CDR3 bases are TGTGCCAGCAGCTTAGGGTCGTTGGGGGGCACAGATACGCAGTATTTT. Translated: CASSLGSLGGTDTQYF.

There are many counts of this clonotype. The rearrangement uses TRBV7-2 and TRBJ2-4, with D possibly matching TRBD2 (6 bases). Germline CDR1 SGHTA, CDR2 FQGNSA. The CDR3 runs 15 residues. V was trimmed by 5 bases and J by 2 bases, leaving 13 bases between them. This chain's CDR3 is CASSKGGVSKNIQYF. DNA of the CDR3: TGTGCCAGCAGCAAGGGAGGAGTGTCCAAAAACATTCAGTACTTC.

The chain uses TRBV15 and TRBJ1-4, with a weak D call TRBD1 (6 bases). Per the germline V gene, CDR1 is LNHNV and CDR2 is YYDKDF (reference sequence). Trimming stripped 0 bases from V and 5 bases from J, with 10 bases between. This CDR3 spans 15 amino acids. CDR3 sequence reads: CATSRDPGQNEKLFF. The CDR3 DNA reads TGTGCCACCAGCAGAGATCCAGGACAGAATGAAAAACTGTTTTTT.

This clonotype was counted many times. The rearrangement links TRBV12-3 or TRBV12-4 to TRBJ2-1; no definite D call. This CDR3 contains 12 residues. Trimming took 4 bases from V and 8 from J, leaving 9 bases between them. CDR3 sequence: CASSYVLDEQFF. For the CDR3, the DNA is TGTGCCAGCAGTTACGTTTTGGATGAGCAGTTCTTC.

This clonotype occurred a few times. V usage is TRBV6-1 and J usage is TRBJ1-5, with D hard to call. The V end was cut by 1 base, the J end by 2 bases, with 18 bases between. The germline CDR1 and CDR2 sequences are MNHNS and SASEGT. The CDR3 loop spans 18 amino acids. CDR3 nucleotides: TGTGCCAGCAGTGAAGGGGTGTATAGCGGGGAAGGCAATCAGCCCCAGCATTTT. Amino acids: CASSEGVYSGEGNQPQHF.

This clonotype was counted at least ten times. The V and J genes are TRBV13 and TRBJ2-1; 11 nucleotides align to TRBD2. Per the germline V gene, CDR1 is PRHDT and CDR2 is FYEKMQ (reference sequence). CDR3 length: 16 residues. V shed 5 bases, J shed 7 bases, and the junction held 10 bases outside the gene matches. The CDR3 reads CASSPFLGLADNEQFF. The CDR3 DNA follows: TGTGCCAGCAGCCCCTTCTTGGGACTAGCGGATAATGAGCAGTTCTTC.

The chain uses TRBV5-1 and TRBJ1-2; maybe TRBD1 (6 bases). The CDR3 consists of 15 residues. V was pared by 0 bases and J by 5 bases, with 14 bases between. The germline V gene encodes CDR1 SGHRS and CDR2 YFSETQ. The CDR3 spells CASSLVPGVDYGYTF. CDR3 nucleotide sequence: TGCGCCAGCAGCTTGGTTCCAGGGGTGGATTATGGCTACACCTTC. Supplemented by reference TRBV5-1 and TRBJ1-2, the full variable domain reads KAGVTQTPRYLIKTRGQQVTLSCSPISGHRSVSWYQQTPGQGLQFLFEYFSETQRNKGNFPGRFSGRQFSNSRSEMNVSTLELGDSALYLCASSLVPGVDYGYTFGSGTRLTVV.

This clonotype occurred many times. The chain recombines TRBV30 with TRBJ2-7; D may be TRBD2 (5 bases). The V gene's germline CDR1 is GTSNPN and CDR2 SVGIG (reference sequence). Between the trimmed V and J ends, which lost 0 bases and 0 bases, there was a span of 9 bases. The CDR3 covers 14 residues. The CDR3 DNA reads TGTGCCTGGAGTGTATCTGGGAGCTCCTACGAGCAGTACTTC. Its protein is CAWSVSGSSYEQYF.

This clonotype was picked up many times. The chain joins TRBV2 to TRBJ2-1, with D tentatively TRBD1 (5 bases). Germline V gene sequence: CDR1 SNHLY, CDR2 FYNNEI. CDR3 length: 14 amino acids. V shed 4 bases and J shed 5 bases, with 12 bases lying between them. This CDR3 is CASSAFTGDNEQFF. The DNA of the CDR3 is TGTGCCAGCAGTGCCTTTACAGGAGACAATGAGCAGTTCTTC.

The chain carries TRBV12-3 or TRBV12-4 and TRBJ2-3; D not resolved. This CDR3 region has 14 residues. V was trimmed by 6 bases and J by 3 bases, leaving 13 bases between them. The CDR3 spells CASSWAMETDTQYF. CDR3 coding DNA: TGTGCCAGCAGCTGGGCTATGGAGACAGATACGCAGTATTTT.

V usage is TRBV7-9 and J usage is TRBJ2-7; D unresolved. This CDR3 is built from 15 residues. With 4 bases removed from V and 2 bases from J, the gap between germline ends came to 15 bases. Germline assignment: CDR1 SEHNR and CDR2 FQNEAQ (reference sequence). DNA of the CDR3: TGTGCCAGCAGCTCGTCGATGACGTTACCCTACGAGCAGTACTTC. Its translation is CASSSSMTLPYEQYF. The full variable domain, completed using reference TRBV7-9 and TRBJ2-7, is DTGVSQNPRHKITKRGQNVTFRCDPISEHNRLYWYRQTLGQGPEFLTYFQNEAQLEKSRLLSDRFSAERPKGSFSTLEIQRTEQGDSAMYLCASSSSMTLPYEQYFGPGTRLTVT.

In its sample, this clonotype was seen many times. The chain employs TRBV7-2 and TRBJ1-5; D ambiguous. The V gene's germline CDR1 is SGHTA and CDR2 FQGNSA. The CDR3 is 15 amino acids. V lost 1 base and J 3 bases, leaving 10 bases between the germline ends. The CDR3 DNA sequence: TGTGCCAGCAGCTTAGTGAGAAGTAACAATCAGCCCCAGCATTTT. Protein: CASSLVRSNNQPQHF.

This clonotype turned up a few times. The V and J genes are TRBV12-3 or TRBV12-4 and TRBJ2-1; TRBD2 aligns across 10 bases. V was clipped by 5 bases and J by 6 bases; unmatched bases: 10. The CDR3 totals 16 residues. The CDR3 reads CASSRAGTSVVNEQFF. Written as DNA, the CDR3 is TGTGCCAGCAGTCGAGCCGGGACTAGCGTTGTCAATGAGCAGTTCTTC.

This clonotype was seen at least ten times. J is TRBJ2-2 and V is TRBV11-2; TRBD1 might be the D (5 bases). CDR3 length: 15 amino acids. Germline CDR1 is SGHAT and CDR2 is FQNNGV. The V end was cut by 2 bases, the J end by 6 bases, with 13 bases between. The CDR3, as DNA: TGTGCCAGCAGCTTACAGGGTTTTGGACCCGGGGAGCTGTTTTTT. It yields the protein CASSLQGFGPGELFF.

The chain links TRBV7-9 to TRBJ2-4, with 7 bases matching TRBD1. V shed 5 bases and J 4 bases; nucleotides not matched to a gene: 8. The germline V gene has CDR1 SEHNR and CDR2 FQNEAQ (reference sequence). There are 15 residues in the CDR3. The CDR3 region is CASSKWGTEKNIQYF. CDR3 DNA sequence: TGTGCCAGCAGCAAATGGGGGACAGAAAAAAACATTCAGTACTTC.

The genes are TRBV5-4 and TRBJ2-2; 9 nucleotides align to TRBD2. Germline V gene data show CDR1 as SGHNT and CDR2 as YYREEE (reference sequence). The junction had 16 bases not matched to a gene; V was cut back by 4 bases and J by 6 bases. The CDR3 contains 18 residues. In nucleotides, the CDR3 is TGTGCCAGCAGCCCAAGGACTAGCGTCCCAGGAATACCCGGGGAGCTGTTTTTT. It is translated as CASSPRTSVPGIPGELFF.

The J gene is TRBJ2-3, the V gene TRBV3-1, with D tentatively TRBD2 (6 bases). The CDR3 has 14 amino acids. The V end was cut by 1 base, the J end by 1 base, with 6 bases between. Germline V gene sequence: CDR1 LGHDT, CDR2 YNNKEL (reference sequence). The CDR3 protein is CASSQASGTDTQYF. CDR3 sequence (DNA): TGTGCCAGCAGCCAAGCTAGCGGCACAGATACGCAGTATTTT.

This clonotype was observed a single time. This could be a read error, since a much larger clone is one nucleotide away. The V call is TRBV29-1, the J call TRBJ2-5; 11 nucleotides match TRBD1. Trimming took 3 bases from V and 2 from J; bases not matched to a gene: 5. CDR1 is SQVTM and CDR2 is ANQGSEA in the germline V gene. The CDR3 is made up of 15 amino acids. The CDR3 DNA reads TGCAGCGTTGAGCCGGACAGGGGGCGGCAAGAGACCCAGTACTTC. Translating it yields CSVEPDRGRQETQYF.

The V gene is TRBV7-9, the J gene TRBJ1-6; 10 positions match TRBD1. J was trimmed by 8 bases and V by 10 bases; bases with no gene match: 8. This CDR3 is built from 14 residues. Germline lookup yields CDR1 SEHNR and CDR2 FQNEAQ (reference sequence). The CDR3 DNA follows: TGTGCCACGTTGGGGGACAGGGGACATTCACCCCTCCACTTT. Protein sequence: CATLGDRGHSPLHF.

In the case of this clonotype: A much larger clone is a single base away; this may be a read error. The V gene is TRBV28, the J gene TRBJ1-4, with 8 bases fitting TRBD1. This CDR3 spans 15 amino acids. The germline V gene has CDR1 MDHEN and CDR2 SYDVKM. CDR3 sequence (DNA): TGTGCCAGCAGTCCCTTGGACAGGGTCGGTGAAGAACTGTTTTTT. Translation: CASSPLDRVGEELFF.

This chain links TRBV24-1 with TRBJ2-1, with TRBD2 matching over 7 bases. The V segment lost 1 base and the J segment 7 bases; nucleotides outside the gene matches: 3. Germline V gene lookup returns CDR1 KGHDR and CDR2 SFDVKD. The CDR3 totals 14 residues. CDR3 region: CATSDFTSENEQFF. CDR3 DNA sequence: TGTGCCACCAGTGATTTCACTAGCGAGAATGAGCAGTTCTTC.

Only a few counts were recorded for this clonotype. V gene TRBV6-1 combines with J gene TRBJ2-2; D gene unclear. The CDR3 extends over 14 amino acids. Germline CDR1 reads MNHNS; CDR2 reads SASEGT. V was clipped by 7 bases and J by 4 bases, with 13 bases between them. The CDR3 is CASNRVLSTGELFF. The CDR3, as DNA: TGTGCCAGCAACCGGGTCCTTTCCACCGGGGAGCTGTTTTTT.